This note documents a single TCR beta chain sequence. Antigen specificity is unknown. These data originate in a study of cytomegalovirus exposure and HLA in healthy donors. Study-wide findings and caveats: TCR beta chain V- and J-gene trimming was linked, in a later analysis, to a missense variant in DCLRE1C. Earlier analysis yielded a pattern in which most TCR beta V segments were productive about 87% or about 30% of the time. It was reportedly the case that the classifier diagnosed cytomegalovirus status with high specificity and sensitivity.

CDR3 length equals 15 residues. The ends were cut back, 5 bases at V and 5 bases at J, with 18 bases in the middle. In germline, CDR1 is MDHEN, CDR2 SYDVKM. The PCR ran on 60 Vbeta and 13 Jbeta primers. TCRdb's copy holds only in-frame clones and misses some; the assay was immunoSEQ multiplex PCR. The top ten clones hold about 10% of a sample with 150,000 to 200,000 clones, roughly 68% of them seen once. Sequencing was performed on PBMCs. This chain uses TRBV28 with TRBJ1-1; the D gene is possibly TRBD1 (5 bases). This TCR was recovered from a man aged 25-40 years in good health and CMV-seropositive. CDR3 in amino acids: CASSPQPGRGTEAFF. The CDR3 bases are TGTGCCAGCAGTCCCCAACCGGGCCGGGGGACTGAAGCTTTCTTT.